The T cell receptor (beta chain) described here comes from a study of siplizumab effects on memory and regulatory T cells (dated by TCRdb to about 2019). In the study overall: The study examined how the anti-CD2 antibody siplizumab affects alloreactive T-cell subsets in allogeneic mixed lymphocyte reactions built from human PBMCs. The full study reports these points: The suppressive function of proliferating Tregs from siplizumab cultures was not functionally confirmed. For roughly 75-97% of proliferating CD4+ or CD8+ clones, no naive or memory phenotype could be assigned. Siplizumab significantly lowered the cumulative frequency of alloreactive sequences that could be traced to unstimulated CD4+ memory T cells. Because sequences below about 10^-5 frequency were poorly captured, only a minor fraction of alloreactive clones could be mapped to unstimulated subsets. In reactions with siplizumab, an average of around 70% of mappable alloreactive CD4+ clones were Treg-derived, compared with 25% to 30% in control reactions. Greater diversity appeared to be present in unstimulated naive T cells than in memory T cells, and a substantial contribution to the alloresponse seemed to be made by naive cells.

Sorted unstimulated T cells, along with proliferating T cells recovered from mixed lymphocyte reactions, underwent TCRbeta CDR3 sequencing. Fresh whole blood from fewer than twelve HLA-typed healthy donors was used to isolate PBMCs. Unstimulated CD4+ regulatory T cells were FACS-sorted to map the origin of alloreactive clones. Library creation used the immunoSEQ multiplex PCR assay. Approximately 10^5 TCR templates per sample were assayed by the deep sequencing platform. Genomic DNA extracted from sorted T cells was the material used for TCRbeta CDR3 sequencing. The paper's data handling went like this. The R programming language was used for clonal analysis of TCRbeta CDR3 data. Unstimulated samples were compared with post-reaction CFSE-low samples to define alloreactive CD4+ and CD8+ clones. Alloreactive CD4+ clones were assigned to regulatory or non-regulatory origin by matching sequences to sorted unstimulated Treg and non-Treg repertoires. Drawn from immuneACCESS, this table holds only the in-frame rearrangements with V and J called that TCRdb kept. Clones are partly lost; checked studies trace under half to an unresolved V gene and leave the rest unexplained. The DNA was the basis for D and trimming; V, J and clone size are from that table. For this sample there are approximately 100,000 clones; 92% appear just once. Under 0.75% of the sample rests with the top ten.

About this clone: Its antigen is still unknown. Per-base qualities were not stored, and no clone one base away is much larger.

Measured from the cysteine to the phenylalanine, the CDR3 is 15 residues long. Only the CDR3 DNA is retained, 45 bases long and in frame from the first base. CDR1 and CDR2 are drawn from the germline V gene: KGHSH, LQKENI. Cut back by 6 bases and 4 bases, the V and J ends lie 15 bases apart. This TCR was recovered from a human donor in good health. The chain uses TRBV18 and TRBJ2-2, with TRBD1 tentatively as D gene (6 bases match). Source material: Tregs sorted from blood. The sequenced DNA: TGTGCCAGCTCTCGCACAGGGTTTATCACCGGGGAGCTGTTTTTT. Protein translation: CASSRTGFITGELFF. The full variable domain, completed from the reference TRBV18 and TRBJ2-2 proteins outside the CDR3, reads NAGVMQNPRHLVRRRGQEARLRCSPMKGHSHVYWYRQLPEEGLKFMVYLQKENIIDESGMPKERFSAEFPKEGPSILRIQQVVRGDSAAYFCASSRTGFITGELFFGEGSRLTVL.